The 13 T cell receptor beta chains listed next were all sequenced from one sample in a study of human T cells and chemical hapten exposure. TCRdb recomputed calls from the RACE reads with MiXCR, one row per CDR3 protein. The repertoire holds approximately 110,000 distinct CDR3 sequences, 34% seen once, with approximately 3% in the top ten. Time point reported: patch test 3, about 24 weeks after DPC sensitization. The treatment was: therapeutic diphenylcyclopropenone sensitization with weekly scalp DPC. Source: whole blood, taken in connection with sensitization to the hapten diphenylcyclopropenone (DPC). The source of these receptors is a man between 40 and 49 years old with alopecia areata. Some clones in this sample may be carry-over from other donors' samples.

This clonotype showed up just a few times. The chain is built from TRBV10-3 and TRBJ1-5; D may be TRBD1 (6 bases). The length of the CDR3 is 13 residues. Between the trimmed V and J ends, which lost 3 bases and 5 bases, there was a span of 8 bases. CDR1 ENHRY and CDR2 SYGVKD come from the germline V gene. DNA for the CDR3: TGTGCCATCAGTGACGGACAGCATCAGCCCCAGCATTTT. Protein: CAISDGQHQPQHF.

The chain combines TRBV6-6 with TRBJ2-1; no definite D call. The V end lost 0 bases, the J end lost 8 bases, and 11 bases lay between the germline ends. Germline V lookup: CDR1 MNHNY, CDR2 SVGAGI (reference sequence). This CDR3 comprises 14 residues. CDR3 DNA: TGTGCCAGCAGTTACTCTCGGTATTCAGATGAGCAGTTCTTC. Translation: CASSYSRYSDEQFF.

This clonotype has more than one count but fewer than ten. CDR3 sequence reads: CASSESFDQPQHF. Written as DNA, the CDR3 is TGTGCCAGCAGTGAAAGTTTCGATCAGCCCCAGCATTTT. The chain uses TRBV6-1 and TRBJ1-5; the D is unclear. The CDR3 totals 13 residues. The V gene lost 2 bases and the J gene lost 5 bases, with 7 bases spanning the gap. Germline V CDR1 and CDR2: MNHNS, SASEGT.

This chain connects TRBV5-1 to TRBJ2-2; the D gene is possibly TRBD2 (7 bases). The CDR3 has 15 amino acids. Germline-derived CDR1 and CDR2 are SGHRS and YFSETQ. Trimming stripped 0 bases from V and 5 bases from J, with 11 bases between. The DNA of the CDR3 is TGCGCCAGCAGCTTGGAAGAGGGGGGGACCGGGGAGCTGTTTTTT. Residues: CASSLEEGGTGELFF.

CDR3: CSARAENQPQHF. The CDR3 DNA reads as TGCAGTGCTAGGGCAGAGAATCAGCCCCAGCATTTT. The chain uses TRBV20-1 and TRBJ1-5, with unresolved D. CDR1 DFQATT and CDR2 SNEGSKA come from the germline V gene (reference sequence). The CDR3 is 12 amino acids. Trimming removed 3 bases from V and 4 bases from J, with 7 bases in between.

In DNA, the CDR3 is TGTGCCAGCACCCCCCCTTCAGCTAACTATGGCTACACCTTC. Its protein product is CASTPPSANYGYTF. The J gene is TRBJ1-2, the V gene TRBV12-3 or TRBV12-4; D is unresolved. V dropped 7 bases and J dropped 0 bases, with 12 bases sitting between them. There are 14 residues in the CDR3.

The genes are TRBV30 and TRBJ1-5; 10 bases line up with TRBD1. This CDR3 is built from 15 residues. The junction had 8 bases not matched to a gene; V was cut back by 4 bases and J by 5 bases. Per the germline V gene, CDR1 is GTSNPN and CDR2 is SVGIG (reference sequence). The CDR3 spells CAWTGGQGGYQPQHF. DNA of the CDR3: TGTGCCTGGACCGGTGGACAGGGGGGATATCAGCCCCAGCATTTT.

The gene calls are TRBV28 and TRBJ2-7; TRBD2 is a possible D gene (6 bases). V was trimmed by 7 bases and J by 0 bases, leaving 13 bases between them. The CDR3 length is 14 residues. CDR1 is MDHEN and CDR2 is SYDVKM in the germline V gene. The chain's CDR3 is CASTRGGSSYEQYF. DNA of the CDR3: TGTGCCAGCACCCGAGGAGGGAGCTCCTACGAGCAGTACTTC.

The chain recombines TRBV2 with TRBJ2-1; tentatively, D is TRBD2 (5 bases). This CDR3 is built from 15 residues. V dropped 4 bases and J dropped 0 bases, with 10 bases sitting between them. CDR1 SNHLY and CDR2 FYNNEI come from the germline V gene. Here the CDR3 reads CASSVEATSYNEQFF. The DNA for the CDR3 is TGTGCCAGCAGTGTGGAGGCGACCTCCTACAATGAGCAGTTCTTC.

About this clonotype: One junction end disagrees with the germline gene, perhaps due to a read error. The genes are TRBV4-3 and TRBJ2-7; 8 nucleotides align to TRBD2. The CDR3 spans 14 residues. Germline loops: CDR1 LGHNA, CDR2 YSLEER. CDR3 protein: CASSHPGSGSTVSF. The CDR3 DNA reads as TGCGCCAGCAGCCACCCCGGGAGCGGGAGTACCGTTAGCTTC.

This chain links TRBV28 with TRBJ2-5, with 8 positions matching TRBD1. This CDR3 has 17 amino acids. Germline-derived CDR1 and CDR2 are MDHEN and SYDVKM. V shed 6 bases, J shed 5 bases, and the junction held 17 bases outside the gene matches. For the CDR3, the DNA is TGTGCCAGCAGCTCAGGGGGCGGAATTGGCTCGTCTGAGACCCAGTACTTC. Its protein is CASSSGGGIGSSETQYF.

The chain employs TRBV29-1 and TRBJ2-5, with TRBD2 matching 7 bases. Germline CDR1 reads SQVTM; CDR2 reads ANQGSEA. This CDR3 contains 13 residues. J gave up 0 bases and V 8 bases, and 6 bases lay outside the gene matches. The CDR3 reads CSHGGSYQETQYF. As DNA, the CDR3 is TGCAGCCACGGCGGGAGTTACCAAGAGACCCAGTACTTC.

By frequency in the sample, this clonotype is medium-sized. The rearrangement links TRBV4-3 to TRBJ2-1, with D maybe TRBD2 (6 bases). This CDR3 contains 15 residues. Germline V lookup: CDR1 LGHNA, CDR2 YSLEER. Trimming shortened V by 4 bases and J by 0 bases, and 10 bases separated the two germline ends. CDR3 protein: CASSRGLASYNEQFF. The DNA of the CDR3 is TGCGCCAGCAGCCGGGGACTCGCCTCCTACAATGAGCAGTTCTTC.